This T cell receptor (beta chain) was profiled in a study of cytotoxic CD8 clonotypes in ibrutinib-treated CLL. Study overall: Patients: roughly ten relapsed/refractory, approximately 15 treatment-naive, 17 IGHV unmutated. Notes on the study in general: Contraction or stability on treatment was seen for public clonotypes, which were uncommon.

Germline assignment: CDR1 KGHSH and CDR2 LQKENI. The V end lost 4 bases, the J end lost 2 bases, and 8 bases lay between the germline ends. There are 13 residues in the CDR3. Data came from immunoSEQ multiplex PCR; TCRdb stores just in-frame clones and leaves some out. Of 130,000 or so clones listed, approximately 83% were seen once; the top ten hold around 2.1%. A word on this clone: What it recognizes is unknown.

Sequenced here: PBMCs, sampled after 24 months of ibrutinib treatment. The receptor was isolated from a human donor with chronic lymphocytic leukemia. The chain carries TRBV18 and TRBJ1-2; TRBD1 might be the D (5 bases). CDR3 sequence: CASSLRGNYGYTF. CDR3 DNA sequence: TGTGCCAGCTCACTGCGGGGGAACTATGGCTACACCTTC.